This T cell receptor (beta chain) appears in the sequencing data of a study of cytomegalovirus exposure and HLA in healthy donors. General study findings and limits: The study designated around 150 TCR beta chains cytomegalovirus-associated. Most of the CMV-associated TCR beta chains (in a later analysis) appeared to be HLA-restricted.

PCR used 60 Vbeta primers and 13 Jbeta primers. Clones were read by immunoSEQ multiplex PCR, and TCRdb kept only the in-frame ones, dropping some. Counted here are approximately 61,000 clones, about 80% occurring once; the ten biggest clones make up just over 50%. The CDR3 has 14 residues. The germline CDR1 and CDR2 sequences are SQVTM and ANQGSEA. Trimming took off 7 bases at V and 5 bases at J, with 17 bases between the two ends. This clone was detected once. Its target is unknown. The genes are TRBV29-1 and TRBJ2-2; tentatively, D is TRBD1 (8 bases). The TCR originated in a man in his fifties in good health and CMV-seropositive. The sequencing sample was made of PBMCs. The CDR3, as DNA: TGCAGCGCTGATGGACAGGGAGGGACCGGGGAGCTGTTTTTT. Protein product: CSADGQGGTGELFF.